The 13 T cell receptor beta chains reported below all come from one sample, sequenced in a study of blood T cell repertoires in COVID-19. The data were produced by immunoSEQ multiplex PCR, yet TCRdb's version contains in-frame clones alone and is incomplete. The data hold 150,000 or so clones, with around 82% observed a single time. The sequenced sample consisted of peripheral blood. The receptors derive from a human donor with acute or convalescent COVID-19. The donor label of this sample is uncertain.

This chain connects TRBV19 to TRBJ1-6; D is perhaps TRBD1 (5 bases). Between the trimmed V and J ends, which lost 8 bases and 10 bases, there was a span of 15 bases. The CDR3 sequence is 13 residues long. Germline CDR1 reads LNHDA; CDR2 reads SQIVND (reference sequence). The CDR3: CASSQQGGSPLHF. The CDR3 DNA follows: TGTGCCAGTTCCCAGCAGGGAGGGTCACCCCTCCACTTT.

J is TRBJ2-5 and V is TRBV30, with TRBD2 matching 7 bases. With 2 bases clipped from V and 13 bases from J, the junction kept 13 bases outside the gene matches. The germline gives CDR1 GTSNPN, CDR2 SVGIG (reference sequence). The CDR3 has 13 amino acids. For the CDR3, the DNA is TGTGCCTGGAGTCCGGAGCCGGGACTAAAAAGGTACTTC. Translating gives CAWSPEPGLKRYF.

The chain recombines TRBV5-4 with TRBJ2-1; TRBD2 matches 12 bases. V trimming: 0 bases; J trimming: 5 bases; junction bases outside the gene matches: 15. CDR3 length: 20 residues. CDR1 and CDR2 (germline): SGHNT, YYREEE (reference sequence). The CDR3 spells CASSLAGRVPGLAGDNEQFF. For the CDR3, the DNA is TGTGCCAGCAGCTTGGCGGGTAGGGTTCCGGGACTAGCGGGCGACAATGAGCAGTTCTTC.

The chain uses TRBV30 and TRBJ1-2; 7 bases fit TRBD1. The CDR3 contains 12 residues. The germline CDR1 and CDR2 sequences are GTSNPN and SVGIG (reference sequence). Trimming at V came to 5 bases and at J to 5 bases, leaving 5 bases not matched to a gene. CDR3 loop: CAWRQGGYGYTF. The CDR3 DNA sequence: TGTGCCTGGCGACAGGGAGGATATGGCTACACCTTC.

This clone was detected only a few times. The chain links TRBV18 to TRBJ2-3; no clear D gene. Germline CDR1 KGHSH, CDR2 LQKENI. V was shortened by 10 bases and J by 1 base, with 12 bases between the two germline ends. The CDR3 spans 13 residues. In nucleotides, the CDR3 is TGTGCCACCACTTATGAGGGCACAGATACGCAGTATTTT. Encoded protein: CATTYEGTDTQYF.

This clone was observed a single time. The chain links TRBV10-2 to TRBJ2-7; 8 bases agree with TRBD1. Looked up from germline, CDR1 is WSHSY and CDR2 is SAAADI. This CDR3 region has 15 residues. V dropped 7 bases and J dropped 5; count of bases not matched to a gene: 13. The CDR3 bases are TGCGCCAGCACCCTGGACAGGGAAGGGGGTAACGAGCAGTACTTC. Translated, it gives CASTLDREGGNEQYF.

The genes are TRBV21-1 and TRBJ1-2; the table's D call, TRBD1, was not checked against the DNA. TRBV21-1 is assigned pseudogene status. The CDR3 sequence is 16 residues long. For the CDR3, the DNA is TGTGCCAGACCTCAATACAGTACGTCACTTAACTATGGCTACACCTTC. Its protein product is CARPQYSTSLNYGYTF.

This clone was counted a few times. This chain uses TRBV2 with TRBJ1-4; 10 nucleotides match TRBD1. The CDR3 length is 15 residues. Trimming at V came to 6 bases and at J to 11 bases, leaving 12 bases not matched to a gene. Germline V CDR1 and CDR2: SNHLY, FYNNEI. The CDR3 spells CASRDPSGTGAKLFF. CDR3 nucleotide sequence: TGTGCCAGCAGGGACCCTTCCGGGACAGGGGCGAAACTGTTTTTT.

The chain is built from TRBV11-2 and TRBJ1-4, with 7 bases identical to TRBD1. Germline V gives CDR1 SGHAT, CDR2 FQNNGV. The CDR3 spans 15 residues. The V and J ends lost 5 bases and 8 bases, in that order; junction bases with no gene match: 11. Written as DNA, the CDR3 is TGTGCCAGCAGCCGGACAGGTCGCGGGGGGGAAAAACTGTTTTTT. Amino acid sequence: CASSRTGRGGEKLFF.

This sequence joins TRBV7-6 and TRBJ1-3, with no clear D. CDR1 and CDR2 (germline): SGHVS, FNYEAQ. Trimming took off 2 bases at V and 0 bases at J, with 14 bases between the two ends. The CDR3 spans 17 residues. CDR3 sequence: CASSLSLPARSGNTIYF. The CDR3, as DNA: TGTGCCAGCAGCTTATCCCTCCCAGCGCGCTCTGGAAACACCATATATTTT.

The chain combines TRBV18 with TRBJ1-1; D remains ambiguous. The CDR3 loop spans 14 amino acids. CDR1 is KGHSH and CDR2 is LQKENI in the germline V gene. Trimming took 0 bases from V and 4 from J, leaving 9 bases between them. Written as DNA, the CDR3 is TGTGCCAGCTCACCACCGACCGCGGGCACTGAAGCTTTCTTT. Its protein product is CASSPPTAGTEAFF.

This sequence joins TRBV30 and TRBJ2-5; perhaps TRBD2 as D (5 bases). The CDR3 is made up of 13 amino acids. V shed 2 bases and J shed 6 bases, with 13 bases lying between them. Per the germline V gene, CDR1 is GTSNPN and CDR2 is SVGIG (reference sequence). DNA for the CDR3: TGTGCCTGGAGTACCCACCCGGGGAAGACCCAGTACTTC. Protein product: CAWSTHPGKTQYF.

This clone was observed a few times. CDR3 region: CASSPTGGSSYNEQFF. In DNA, the CDR3 is TGTGCCAGCAGCCCCACAGGGGGGAGCTCCTACAATGAGCAGTTCTTC. The chain is built from TRBV7-9 and TRBJ2-1; 8 bases agree with TRBD1. This CDR3 spans 16 amino acids. From germline, CDR1 is SEHNR and CDR2 FQNEAQ (reference sequence). The V segment lost 5 bases and the J segment 0 bases; nucleotides outside the gene matches: 6.